One T cell receptor (beta chain) is described in this entry. As yet, its antigen is unknown. TCRdb's table, derived via immunoSEQ multiplex PCR, lists solely in-frame clones and lacks some. This table has around 300,000 clones, around 88% appearing once. CDR3 length: 16 amino acids. CDR1 and CDR2 (germline): SEHNR, FQNEAQ (reference sequence). J lost 0 bases, V lost 5 bases, and 2 bases had no gene match. Treatment reported: some 20 received Ad26.COV2.S at low or high dose, single or two shots; 5 received placebo; per-sample allocation not given. The samples date from day 63 after the first vaccine or placebo injection. An adult aged 18-55 years in Boston served as the donor. The data derive from a study of Ad26.COV2.S vaccination and SARS-CoV-2 variants. In the study overall: The study gave Ad26.COV2.S intramuscularly, once or twice 56 days apart.

The study's findings and limits: Placebo recipients and vaccine recipients were similar in non-spike TCR breadth.

This sequence originates from a person between 18 and 65 years old who received the Ad26.COV2.S COVID-19 vaccine or a placebo. This chain uses TRBV7-9 with TRBJ2-1, with 12 bases fitting TRBD2. Sequences were derived from peripheral blood, sampled in a trial of Ad26.COV2.S vaccine versus placebo. The CDR3: CASSMTSGGSYNEQFF. The CDR3, as DNA: TGTGCCAGCAGCATGACTAGCGGGGGCTCCTACAATGAGCAGTTCTTC.